This T cell receptor (beta chain) originates from a study of regulatory T cells in long-lasting Graves disease. Time point of the sample: newly diagnosed GD, antithyroid drugs for less than 3 months. RNA from PBMCs was the source of the TCR library. Construction of TCR beta libraries relied on iRepertoire HTBI primers and on Arm-PCR targeting CDR3 regions. TCRdb reprocessed the multiplex PCR reads via MiXCR and lists one record per CDR3 protein. The table includes 420,000 or so distinct CDR3 sequences, roughly 15% detected once. This CDR3 is built from 14 residues. Germline V lookup: CDR1 SQVTM, CDR2 ANQGSEA. V lost 4 bases and J lost 3; bases outside the gene matches: 8. These data also featured in a second study, about T cells in Graves' hyperthyroidism and ophthalmopathy.

The sequences come from peripheral blood mononuclear cells (PBMCs), collected at new diagnosis, from a patient treated with antithyroid drugs. The receptor's source is a woman between 18 and 29 years old with Graves disease. The chain joins TRBV29-1 to TRBJ1-1, with 7 bases identical to TRBD1. The CDR3 nucleotides are TGCAGCGTTGCGCAGGGGGGGTTGGACACTGAAGCTTTCTTT. Protein product: CSVAQGGLDTEAFF.